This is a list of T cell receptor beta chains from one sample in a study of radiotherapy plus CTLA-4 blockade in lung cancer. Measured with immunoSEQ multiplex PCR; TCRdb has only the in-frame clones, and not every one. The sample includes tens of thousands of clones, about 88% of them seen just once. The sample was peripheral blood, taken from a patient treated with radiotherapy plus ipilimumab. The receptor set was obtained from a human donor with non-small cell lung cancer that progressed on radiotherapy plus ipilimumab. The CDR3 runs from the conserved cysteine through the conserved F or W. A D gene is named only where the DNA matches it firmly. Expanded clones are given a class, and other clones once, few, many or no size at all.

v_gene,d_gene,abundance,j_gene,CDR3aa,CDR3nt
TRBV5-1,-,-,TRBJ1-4,CASSLLGGLGNEKLFF,TGCGCCAGCAGCTTGTTGGGGGGGCTCGGTAATGAAAAACTGTTTTTT
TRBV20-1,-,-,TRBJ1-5,CSATHNQPQHF,TGCAGTGCTACCCACAATCAGCCCCAGCATTTT
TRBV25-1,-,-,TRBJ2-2,CASEGYYYTGELFF,TGTGCCAGCGAGGGGTACTATTACACCGGGGAGCTGTTTTTT
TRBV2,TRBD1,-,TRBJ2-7,CASSENGGTGTYEQYF,TGTGCCAGCAGTGAAAATGGCGGGACAGGGACCTACGAGCAGTACTTC
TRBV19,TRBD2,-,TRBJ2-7,CASSISGIDTYEQYF,TGTGCCAGTAGTATTAGCGGGATCGACACCTACGAGCAGTACTTC
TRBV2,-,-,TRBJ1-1,CASSSDIGNTEAFF,TGTGCCAGCAGCTCGGACATAGGGAACACTGAAGCTTTCTTT
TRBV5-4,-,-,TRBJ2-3,CASSHTAGDTQYF,TGTGCCAGCAGCCACACCGCCGGAGATACGCAGTATTTT
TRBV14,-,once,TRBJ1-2,CASSQTSLGYGYTF,TGTGCCAGCAGCCAGACCTCTTTAGGGTACGGCTACACCTTC
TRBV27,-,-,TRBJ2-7,CASRTDKNYEQYF,TGTGCCAGCAGGACAGACAAAAACTACGAGCAGTACTTC
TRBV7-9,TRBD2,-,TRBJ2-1,CASSLPIRLAGGLYNEQFF,TGTGCCAGCAGCTTACCTATTCGACTAGCGGGGGGGCTCTACAATGAGCAGTTCTTC
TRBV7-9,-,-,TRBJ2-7,CASSLVTGSEQYF,TGTGCCAGCAGCTTAGTAACGGGAAGCGAGCAGTACTTC
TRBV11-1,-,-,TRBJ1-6,CASSLKGVGSPLHF,TGTGCCAGCAGCTTAAAGGGAGTCGGTTCACCCCTCCACTTT
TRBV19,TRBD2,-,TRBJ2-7,CASSTSGSLYEQYF,TGTGCCAGTAGTACTAGCGGGAGTCTCTACGAGCAGTACTTC
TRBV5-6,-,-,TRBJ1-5,CASSSTGTGNQPQHF,TGTGCCAGCAGCTCTACCGGGACGGGCAATCAGCCCCAGCATTTT
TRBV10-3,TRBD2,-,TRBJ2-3,CAISGGSGGNTDTQYF,TGTGCCATCAGTGGCGGTAGCGGGGGGAACACAGATACGCAGTATTTT
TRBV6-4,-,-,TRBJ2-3,CASSYGGTDTQYF,TGTGCCAGCAGCTATGGGGGCACAGATACGCAGTATTTT
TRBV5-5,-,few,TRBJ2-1,CASSLKPPGSYNEQFF,TGTGCCAGCAGCTTGAAACCCCCGGGCTCCTACAATGAGCAGTTCTTC